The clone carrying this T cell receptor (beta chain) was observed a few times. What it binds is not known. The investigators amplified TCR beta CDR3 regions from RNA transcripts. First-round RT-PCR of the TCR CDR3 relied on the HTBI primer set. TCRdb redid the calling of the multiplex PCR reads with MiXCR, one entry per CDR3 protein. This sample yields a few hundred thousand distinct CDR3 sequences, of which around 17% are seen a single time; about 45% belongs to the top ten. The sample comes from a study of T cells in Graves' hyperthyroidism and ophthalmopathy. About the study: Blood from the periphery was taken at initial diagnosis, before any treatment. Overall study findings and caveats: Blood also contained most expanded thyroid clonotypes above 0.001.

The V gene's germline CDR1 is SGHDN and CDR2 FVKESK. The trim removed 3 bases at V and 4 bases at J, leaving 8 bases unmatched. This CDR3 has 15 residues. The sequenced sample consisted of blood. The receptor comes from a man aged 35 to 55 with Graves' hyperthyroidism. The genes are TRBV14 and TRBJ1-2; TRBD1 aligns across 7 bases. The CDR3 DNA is TGTGCCAGCAGCCAGAGGGACAGAGGAATCTATGGCTACACCTTC. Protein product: CASSQRDRGIYGYTF.